The 20 T cell receptor beta chains below were found in one sample sequenced in a study of T cells in women clearing cervical HPV infection. Assay used: immunoSEQ multiplex PCR; TCRdb lists only in-frame clones, some missing. Its table records around 44,000 clones. Sequencing was carried out using blood buffy coat. These receptors came from a woman between 18 and 69 years old with a cervical HPV16 infection that either progressed to CIN3+ or cleared (not recorded which).

On this clone itself: Read sequence stops 3 residues before the CDR3 end, and the germline J gene provides the missing end. V gene TRBV12-3 or TRBV12-4 combines with J gene TRBJ2-3, with D unclear. V lost 3 bases and J 5 bases, leaving 18 bases between the germline ends. The CDR3 runs to 16 residues. CDR3 DNA, as far as it was read: TGTGCCAGCAGTTTCGAAAAGGGCCAAATTGAAGATACG. It is translated as CASSFEKGQIEDT. The whole CDR3 is CASSFEKGQIEDTQYF.

On this clone: The read gets to within 3 residues of the CDR3 end, and the germline J gene fills in the rest. This chain links TRBV2 with TRBJ2-4, with 8 nucleotides matching TRBD1. This CDR3 has 14 amino acids. Germline V gives CDR1 SNHLY, CDR2 FYNNEI. V was clipped by 6 bases and J by 6 bases; unmatched bases: 7. CDR3 in amino acids: CASSLQGGGNIQYF. The sequenced CDR3 bases are TGTGCCAGCAGCTTACAGGGGGGCGGAAACATT.

Comments on this clone: From the germline J gene comes the end of the CDR3, since the read stops 3 residues before it. The chain joins TRBV9 to TRBJ2-1; the match to TRBD2 covers 7 bases. CDR3 length equals 17 residues. Trimming removed 0 bases from V and 7 bases from J; junction bases left unmatched: 13. Per germline, CDR1 SGDLS and CDR2 YYNGEE. The CDR3: CASSVAPSRERLNEQFF. CDR3 bases read: TGTGCCAGCAGCGTAGCTCCCTCGCGGGAGAGGTTGAATGAG.

A note on this clone: The read ends 3 residues shy of where the CDR3 ends; the end is completed using the germline J gene. The chain combines TRBV28 with TRBJ1-1; D possibly corresponds to TRBD1 (5 bases). Germline CDR1 MDHEN, CDR2 SYDVKM. CDR3 length: 12 amino acids. The CDR3 bases that were read are TGTGCCAGCAGTTTCAGGGTCCAACCT. Protein: CASSFRVQP. The complete CDR3 protein is CASSFRVQPAFF.

Concerning this clone: The missing CDR3 end, 3 residues past where the read stops, is filled in from the germline J gene. The rearrangement links TRBV6-1 to TRBJ2-2, with 9 bases matching TRBD1. The CDR3 sequence is 15 residues long. J was trimmed by 6 bases and V by 4 bases; bases with no gene match: 6. Germline values: CDR1 MNHNS, CDR2 SASEGT. The CDR3 loop reads CASSVGQGSSGELFF. Partial CDR3 DNA: TGTGCCAGCAGTGTCGGACAGGGGTCTTCCGGGGAG.

Points on this clone: Read data end 3 residues before the CDR3 end; the end is taken from the germline J gene. The rearrangement joins TRBV7-9 to TRBJ1-1; TRBD1 agrees at 8 bases. The V gene end was trimmed by 5 bases and the J gene end by 3 bases; junction bases not matched to a gene: 5. The CDR3 is 14 residues long. CDR1 is SEHNR, CDR2 FQNEAQ, per germline (reference sequence). The CDR3 DNA, read in part, is TGTGCCAGCAGCCCCGACAGGGGAGACACTGAA. It translates to CASSPDRGDTE. The entire CDR3 sequence reads CASSPDRGDTEAFF.

On this clone itself: The read falls 3 residues short of the CDR3 end, and the missing part is taken from the germline J gene. The chain carries TRBV7-3 and TRBJ2-1, with 8 bases fitting TRBD2. The V segment lost 5 bases and the J segment 5 bases; nucleotides outside the gene matches: 8. Germline V gene lookup returns CDR1 SGHTA and CDR2 FQGTGA. CDR3 size: 15 residues. CDR3 protein: CASSPGTSKDNEQFF. The sequenced part of the CDR3 DNA is TGTGCCAGCAGCCCGGGGACTAGTAAAGACAATGAG.

Regarding this clone: Coverage ceases 3 residues before the CDR3 finishes, and the germline J gene fills in the end. V gene TRBV20-1 combines with J gene TRBJ2-7; 7 positions match TRBD2. V shed 3 bases, J shed 3 bases, and the junction held 5 bases outside the gene matches. Per germline, CDR1 DFQATT and CDR2 SNEGSKA (reference sequence). The CDR3 has 13 residues. CDR3 sequence: CSASLAASYEQYF. CDR3 DNA, as far as it was read: TGCAGTGCTAGTCTAGCGGCGAGCTACGAG.

A word on this clone: The CDR3 end lies 3 residues beyond the end of the read and is filled in from the germline J gene. This chain uses TRBV5-6 with TRBJ1-3; D may be TRBD1 (6 bases). Trimming took off 4 bases at V and 4 bases at J, with 15 bases between the two ends. The length of the CDR3 is 15 residues. Germline CDR1 is SGHDT and CDR2 is YYEEEE. CDR3 DNA (partial): TGTGCCAGCAGCACGCAACAGGGATTAGGAAACACC. This sequence encodes CASSTQQGLGNT. The entire CDR3 protein reads CASSTQQGLGNTIYF.

In regard to this clone: The CDR3 end lies 3 residues beyond the end of the read and is filled in from the germline J gene. The chain couples TRBV5-1 to TRBJ2-6, with D tentatively TRBD2 (6 bases). CDR1 and CDR2 from the germline V gene are SGHRS and YFSETQ. Trimming shortened V by 3 bases and J by 5 bases, and 15 bases separated the two germline ends. The CDR3 runs to 16 residues. CDR3 loop: CASSSGTFDRANVLTF. The sequenced part of the CDR3 DNA is TGCGCCAGCAGCTCAGGGACTTTCGATAGGGCCAACGTC.

Comment on this clone: The read ends 3 residues shy of where the CDR3 ends; the end is completed using the germline J gene. The chain combines TRBV18 with TRBJ2-2, with D uncertain. Trimming took 8 bases from V and 0 from J, leaving 13 bases between them. CDR3 length: 15 amino acids. Germline CDR1 KGHSH, CDR2 LQKENI. CDR3 amino acids: CASNQGLTNTGELFF. Incomplete CDR3 DNA: TGTGCCAGCAACCAAGGGCTAACGAACACCGGGGAG.

A word on this clone: Sequencing ends 3 residues short of the CDR3 end; the germline J gene provides the rest. The V call is TRBV20-1, the J call TRBJ2-7; D is unresolved. Per the germline V gene, CDR1 is DFQATT and CDR2 is SNEGSKA (reference sequence). Trimming took 0 bases from V and 2 from J, leaving 14 bases between them. The CDR3 consists of 15 residues. The CDR3 DNA, read in part, is TGCAGTGCTAGAGATAAAGTTGGCCCGACCTACGAG. Its translation is CSARDKVGPTYE. The entire CDR3 is CSARDKVGPTYEQYF.

In regard to this clone: The read gets to within 3 residues of the CDR3 end, and the germline J gene fills in the rest. The V gene is TRBV5-1, the J gene TRBJ1-5; 10 bases line up with TRBD1. V lost 0 bases to trimming and J lost 5 bases; unmatched junction nucleotides: 8. Germline V gives CDR1 SGHRS, CDR2 YFSETQ. CDR3 length equals 17 residues. The CDR3 reads CASSLGGTGVIDQPQHF. CDR3 bases read: TGCGCCAGCAGCTTGGGGGGGACAGGGGTTATCGATCAGCCC.

On this clone itself: The DNA ends 3 residues before the CDR3 does, and the rest of the CDR3 is filled in from the germline J gene. The chain employs TRBV20-1 and TRBJ1-2, with D hard to call. Trimming stripped 2 bases from V and 3 bases from J, with 7 bases between. The CDR3 runs to 12 residues. Germline-derived CDR1 and CDR2 are DFQATT and SNEGSKA (reference sequence). The CDR3 is CSARHGHYGYTF. The covered CDR3 bases are TGCAGTGCTAGACATGGGCACTATGGC.

Comments on this clone: The read is 3 residues too short to cover the CDR3 end, so that end is filled in from the germline J gene. V is TRBV9 and J is TRBJ2-3; the D gene is possibly TRBD2 (6 bases). The V end was cut by 4 bases, the J end by 2 bases, with 14 bases between. CDR3 length: 15 amino acids. CDR1 and CDR2 (germline): SGDLS, YYNGEE. CDR3 residues: CASSPLGLHTDTQYF. Partial CDR3 DNA: TGTGCCAGCAGCCCTCTGGGACTCCACACAGATACG.

With regard to this clone: The read terminates 3 residues ahead of where the CDR3 ends, so the germline J gene completes it. V is TRBV12-3 or TRBV12-4 and J is TRBJ1-2; TRBD1 aligns across 7 bases. CDR3 length equals 14 residues. J lost 6 bases, V lost 6 bases, and 10 bases had no gene match. The sequenced CDR3 bases are TGTGCCAGCAGCCTTCATGGACAGGCCGATGGC. Translating gives CASSLHGQADG. In full, the CDR3 reads CASSLHGQADGYTF.

Turning to this clone: The read ends 3 residues before the CDR3 terminus; that terminus is restored from the germline J gene. The J gene is TRBJ2-3, the V gene TRBV4-1, with D tentatively TRBD1 (5 bases). The CDR3 contains 16 residues. Trimming stripped 1 base from V and 0 bases from J, with 11 bases between. Germline lookup yields CDR1 MGHRA and CDR2 YSYEKL. Incomplete CDR3 DNA: TGCGCCAGCAGCCAAGGCATACAGGCTAGCACAGATACG. Residues: CASSQGIQASTDT. The whole CDR3 protein is CASSQGIQASTDTQYF.

Regarding this clone: The CDR3 end lies 3 residues beyond the end of the read and is filled in from the germline J gene. This chain joins TRBV18 and TRBJ2-7; 10 bases line up with TRBD2. Per the germline V gene, CDR1 is KGHSH and CDR2 is LQKENI. The CDR3 runs 16 residues. J was trimmed by 2 bases and V by 0 bases; bases with no gene match: 4. The covered CDR3 bases are TGTGCCAGCTCACCACCGTCTAGCGGGAGCCCCTACGAG. Its translation is CASSPPSSGSPYE. The whole CDR3 protein reads CASSPPSSGSPYEQYF.

To note about this clone: The read is 3 residues too short to cover the CDR3 end, so that end is filled in from the germline J gene. Distinct nucleotide sequences in the sample also encode this CDR3. V usage is TRBV7-6 and J usage is TRBJ1-1, with TRBD1 as a possible D gene (5 bases). The germline CDR1 and CDR2 sequences are SGHVS and FNYEAQ. V was trimmed by 1 base and J by 4 bases, leaving 10 bases between them. The CDR3 covers 14 residues. The sequenced part of the CDR3 DNA is TGTGCCAGCAGCTTAGGGGCGGGGGGCACTGAA. It translates to CASSLGAGGTE. In full, the CDR3 is CASSLGAGGTEAFF.

A note on this clone: The CDR3 end falls 3 residues outside the read, so it is completed with the germline J gene. This rearrangement joins TRBV19 to TRBJ1-2, with 9 nucleotides matching TRBD1. The V segment lost 5 bases and the J segment 5 bases; nucleotides outside the gene matches: 3. Germline V CDR1 and CDR2: LNHDA, SQIVND (reference sequence). The CDR3 spans 13 residues. CDR3 in amino acids: CASSAGTGYGYTF. The CDR3 DNA, read in part, is TGTGCCAGTAGTGCCGGGACAGGGTATGGC.